This TCR beta chain was captured by sequencing in a study of cytomegalovirus exposure and HLA in healthy donors (dated by TCRdb to about 2017). At the level of the whole study: An earlier analysis of under 600 of the donors reported roughly 270 Gb of sequence data and around 110 million unique TCR beta sequences from some 180 million T cells. An early release that covered more than 550 HLA-typed donors contained approximately 290 gigabases of sequencing data and 80 million or so unique TCR sequences. Among the roughly 410 genotyped donors, around 81% belonged to the genetic ancestry cluster associated with self-reported Caucasian donors. The aim of the study was to test whether cataloging public T cell receptors could identify signatures of past pathogen exposure. The study used immunosequencing to profile the T cell repertoires of 666 subjects and linked those repertoires to cytomegalovirus serostatus. Along with the roughly 700-subject first cohort, a separate validation cohort of some 130 different subjects was used. High-throughput TCR immunosequencing, statistical association of individual TCRs with disease status, and machine learning were combined to predict cytomegalovirus infection status. In a later analysis, previously published TCR beta repertoires from about 670 donors were re-analyzed and high-resolution HLA genotyping was added so that TCR occurrence patterns could be studied. In the later analysis, no new phenotypic data were used to find candidate immune exposures; instead, reliance was placed on TCR beta sequences and their occurrence across donors. To decide whether each TCR beta V gene segment behaved as functional or pseudogenic, an earlier analysis of approximately 620 of the donors relied on high-throughput TCR beta sequencing. Donor age, sex, ethnicity and CMV serostatus were collected together with the repertoire data. In a later genetic analysis, genome-wide SNP genotypes for about three fifths of the 666 donors were used, and that subset was treated as a discovery cohort. All discovery cohort repertoires had been generated using a single sequencing platform. Both class I and class II loci were covered by HLA typing, at four-digit resolution. The number of donors typed differed by locus, with about 629-630 for A, B, C, DRB1 and DQB1, roughly 520 for DQA1, 600 to 610 for DPA1, and 472 for DPB1. Several DR-DQ haplotypes were treated as single units for association and clustering because of strong linkage in the cohort. Among 398 genotyped donors of the cohort, an average of about 240,000 unique TCR beta nucleotide sequences were sequenced per donor, roughly 20% of them non-productive.

Notes on this clone: It has no known antigen specificity. Per-base qualities were not stored, and no clone one base away is much larger.

The cohort consisted of some 730 healthy bone marrow donors. All cohort members were sampled while nominally healthy, although unrecorded immune exposures were likely present. The donor tested CMV seronegative, placing the donor among the 352 seronegative members of the cohort. Every donor gave a peripheral blood sample, and the peripheral blood mononuclear cells from that sample were used for TCR beta sequencing. Genomic DNA extraction from the blood cell samples was performed with the Qiagen DNeasy Blood Extraction Kit. The library relied on the immunoSEQ multiplex PCR assay. The multiplex PCR relied on a mix of 60 forward primers for TCR Vbeta segments and 13 reverse primers for TCR Jbeta segments. The CDR3 region of rearranged TCR beta genes was amplified from genomic DNA by a multiplex PCR assay. The Illumina HiSeq System was used to sequence the amplified TCR beta libraries as 87-base-pair reads. For the original study's pipeline: In a later analysis, around 80 million unique TCR beta chains were counted across the approximately 640 repertoires, and roughly 10 million of these chains were shared by at least two donors. To remove PCR and sequencing errors, raw reads were error-corrected and collapsed into unique sequences using a nearest-neighbor algorithm that merged closely related sequences. CDR3 sequences were aligned to IMGT reference sequences to assign V, D and J gene segments. For a sequence to be retained, at least a six-nucleotide match to both a V gene segment and a J gene segment was required. Rearrangements were classified as productive when the CDR3 lacked stop codons and remained in frame with V and J, and all other rearrangements were classified as non-productive. CDR3 was defined by IMGT convention, running from the second conserved V-encoded cysteine to the conserved J-encoded phenylalanine. The earlier analysis of fewer than 700 of the donors excluded sequences that lacked an unambiguous match to a single V gene segment. In an earlier analysis of a few hundred of the donors, V segments were called functional above 56.7% productive rearrangements and were called segregating when the between-donor standard deviation exceeded 5%. To diagnose cytomegalovirus status from the catalog of TCR beta chain sequences, a statistical classification framework was built. In a later analysis, TCR nucleotide sequences were compared against IMGT/GENE-DB human TR gene sequences so that V and J genes could be assigned. In a later analysis, CDR3 sequences and most-parsimonious VDJ recombination scenarios were assigned using the TCRdist pipeline. A later analysis defined each TCR beta chain by its CDR3 amino acid sequence plus V-gene family, and excluded reads lacking a unique V-gene family. In a later analysis, 500 to 700 highly shared, low-generation-probability nucleotide sequences were removed to address suspected cross-contamination and a sequencing artifact. For each public chain, a later analysis derived a clonal expansion index from normalized ranks of inferred template counts within each repertoire. In a later analysis, generation probabilities were computed using a VDJ recombination model fitted to out-of-frame rearrangements, and the results were checked against IGoR. Hypergeometric tests were used in a later analysis to score TCR-TCR, TCR-HLA and TCR-CMV co-occurrence, with a repertoire-size bias correction applied to the TCR pairs. To estimate false discovery rates, a later analysis permuted the HLA or CMV assignments 20 times. A later analysis grouped co-occurring TCRs with DBSCAN, adding TCRdist sequence similarity when clustering within HLA-allele-positive subsets. Co-occurrence clustering excluded repertoires with fewer than 30,000 or more than 120,000 public chains, plus five with anomalous nucleotide sharing. As stored in TCRdb, this immuneACCESS dataset retains in-frame rearrangements with V and J assigned. A fraction of the clones does not appear; measured against another copy, unresolved V genes explain less than half of the discrepancy, and the remainder lacks a known reason. V and J calls and clone size are as listed in that table; D and trimming were resolved from the DNA. This sample has 130,000 to 150,000 clones in its table, and around 82% of those were observed once. Of the sample, 2.5% to 3.5% is held by the ten largest clones.

General conclusions and limits of the study: According to a later analysis, most CMV-associated TCR beta chains appeared to be HLA-restricted, and the HLA associations seemed to be driven largely by CMV exposure. In vitro tests confirmed that three of the cytomegalovirus-associated TCR beta chains recognize cytomegalovirus antigens. In a later analysis, HLA-associated TCR beta chains showed more clonal expansion and lower generation probabilities than non-associated chains that were equally common. Across donors, most TCR sequences were observed very rarely, whereas some public TCRs were present in many individuals. An earlier analysis of approximately 590 of the donors showed that most TCR beta V segments appeared in productive rearrangements either about 87% or about 30% of the time, which broadly matched IMGT annotations. A further reported finding was that TCR beta sequences accurately predicted the HLA-A and HLA-B alleles for most subjects in the first cohort. According to a later genetic analysis, donors in an Asian-associated ancestry cluster had fewer N-insertions in productive TCRs than the approximately 690-donor mean. In both the original and validation cohorts, the classifier was reported to diagnose cytomegalovirus status with high specificity and sensitivity. The sequencing pipeline was judged likely to have produced a cluster of highly shared sequence variants as a technical artifact. HLA typing was unavailable for some donors at each locus, so association tests used only the typed subset. Linkage disequilibrium might explain the correlated functional status among segregating V segments, but an unknown experimental factor could not be excluded. The authors suggested that the approach could potentially be generalized to other disease states and immunological phenotypes. For the cohort, immune exposure information was limited to CMV serostatus. The cohort was sequenced for TCR beta chains only, and without alpha or paired-chain data the features that could be detected were limited. When HLA alleles, especially DR and DQ, strongly co-occurred, attributing TCR associations to individual alleles was difficult. According to a later analysis, TCR association rates differed among HLA loci, with DRB1 alleles showing the most associated TCRs and HLA-C alleles showing the fewest. A later genetic analysis associated a missense DCLRE1C variant with V-gene and J-gene trimming of TCR beta chains, and an independent cohort replicated the association. Roughly uniform sequencing depth across donors was assumed in presence/absence analyses, although this assumption may not hold. A later analysis associated roughly 17,000 TCR beta sequences with specific HLA alleles at a false discovery rate of 0.05. In the study, roughly 160 TCR beta chains were listed as associated with cytomegalovirus. In a later analysis, several top co-occurrence clusters were reported to appear linked to parvovirus B19, influenza, CMV and Epstein-Barr virus. Because counts were too low, around 18 rarely observed V segments, including chromosome 9 orphons, were left out of the earlier analysis of 500 to 750 of the donors.

The origin of this receptor is a female donor in good health and CMV-seronegative. Input material: PBMCs.

CDR3 region: CASSENRVSYNEQFF. The nucleotide sequence is TGTGCCAGCAGTGAAAACAGGGTGTCCTACAATGAGCAGTTCTTC. The chain is made from TRBV6-4 and TRBJ2-1, and the D gene may be TRBD1, 6 bases matching. The CDR3 covers 15 residues, taking in both the cysteine and the phenylalanine. Here the CDR3 DNA is all that survives: 45 bases in frame from base 1. Between the V and J ends, shortened by 3 bases and 1 base respectively, the junction contains 10 bases. The germline V gene provides CDR1 MRHNA and CDR2 SNTAGT.